Following are 10 T cell receptor beta chains from one sample sequenced in a study of T cells after yellow fever vaccination. TCRdb analysed the 5' RACE reads with MiXCR anew, one entry per CDR3 protein. The sample consists of 450,000 to 650,000 distinct CDR3 sequences, less than 15% of them appearing once. This material consisted of PBMCs, taken on the day of the yellow fever booster vaccination. Receptor source: a young man who received the YFV17D yellow fever vaccine.

The chain is built from TRBV7-9 and TRBJ1-4; D unresolved. Trimming stripped 2 bases from V and 8 bases from J, with 9 bases between. The CDR3 runs 13 residues. CDR1 and CDR2 from the germline V gene are SEHNR and FQNEAQ (reference sequence). The CDR3 DNA is TGTGCCAGCAGCTTACCGGAGTCAGAAAAACTGTTTTTT. Translation gives CASSLPESEKLFF.

The genes are TRBV2 and TRBJ2-1; 9 bases map to TRBD1. Germline V gene sequence: CDR1 SNHLY, CDR2 FYNNEI. The CDR3 runs to 15 residues. V lost 5 bases, J lost 7 bases, and 9 bases stayed unmatched. CDR3 region: CASSLRQGVTNEQFF. The CDR3 nucleotides are TGTGCCAGCAGTCTAAGACAGGGGGTCACAAATGAGCAGTTCTTC.

CDR3 region: CASSLLGLAGSYNEQFF. The CDR3, as DNA: TGTGCCAGCAGTTTGCTCGGACTAGCGGGAAGCTATAATGAGCAGTTCTTC. The chain uses TRBV27 and TRBJ2-1; 12 bases fit TRBD2. The V segment lost 3 bases and the J segment 7 bases; nucleotides outside the gene matches: 10. This CDR3 is 17 amino acids long. Germline CDR1 MNHEY, CDR2 SMNVEV (reference sequence).

This chain joins TRBV4-3 and TRBJ2-3, with 7 bases aligning to TRBD1. This CDR3 is built from 15 residues. V lost 0 bases and J lost 5; bases outside the gene matches: 5. The germline CDR1 and CDR2 sequences are LGHNA and YSLEER. CDR3 DNA: TGCGCCAGCAGCCAAGATTACAGGGGTCAAGATACGCAGTATTTT. This sequence encodes CASSQDYRGQDTQYF.

V gene TRBV28 combines with J gene TRBJ2-7, with D maybe TRBD1 (5 bases). Germline CDR1 reads MDHEN; CDR2 reads SYDVKM. CDR3 length: 14 amino acids. The V and J ends lost 3 bases and 3 bases respectively, with 12 bases between them. The CDR3 DNA follows: TGTGCCAGCAGTTTGCAGGGTCGGTACTACGAGCAGTACTTC. Its translation: CASSLQGRYYEQYF.

This clonotype was counted a few times. The V and J genes are TRBV9 and TRBJ2-1; tentative D call: TRBD2 (6 bases). The CDR3 extends over 14 amino acids. In germline, CDR1 is SGDLS, CDR2 YYNGEE. V dropped 4 bases and J dropped 10 bases, with 18 bases sitting between them. The CDR3 DNA sequence: TGTGCCAGCAGCCCACTCGGGGAGGTGGGCGAGCAGTTCTTC. Residues: CASSPLGEVGEQFF. Together with reference TRBV9 and TRBJ2-1, the CDR3 gives the full variable domain: DSGVTQTPKHLITATGQRVTLRCSPRSGDLSVYWYQQSLDQGLQFLIQYYNGEERAKGNILERFSAQQFPDLHSELNLSSLELGDSALYFCASSPLGEVGEQFFGPGTRLTVL.

The rearrangement links TRBV5-6 to TRBJ2-3; D gene unclear. CDR3 size: 17 residues. Germline lookup yields CDR1 SGHDT and CDR2 YYEEEE. V dropped 4 bases and J dropped 2 bases, with 20 bases sitting between them. CDR3 in DNA: TGTGCCAGCAGCATATGGGTACTCGCAAGGTCCACAGATACGCAGTATTTT. This sequence encodes CASSIWVLARSTDTQYF. The full variable domain, completed using reference TRBV5-6 and TRBJ2-3, is DAGVTQSPTHLIKTRGQQVTLRCSPKSGHDTVSWYQQALGQGPQFIFQYYEEEERQRGNFPDRFSGHQFPNYSSELNVNALLLGDSALYLCASSIWVLARSTDTQYFGPGTRLTVL.

The V call is TRBV6-1, the J call TRBJ2-7; 7 positions match TRBD2. Germline V gene data show CDR1 as MNHNS and CDR2 as SASEGT. V shed 5 bases, J shed 4 bases, and the junction held 8 bases outside the gene matches. The CDR3 consists of 14 residues. This CDR3 reads CASSMGGFIYEQYF. The DNA for the CDR3 is TGTGCCAGCAGTATGGGAGGGTTTATTTACGAGCAGTACTTC.

This sequence joins TRBV30 and TRBJ2-3; D is tentatively TRBD1 or TRBD2 (5 bases each). Trimming stripped 7 bases from V and 10 bases from J, with 21 bases between. The CDR3 has 13 residues. Germline lookup yields CDR1 GTSNPN and CDR2 SVGIG (reference sequence). As DNA, the CDR3 is TGTGCCTCACCGGGACCGGACGGCGTTGCGCAGTATTTT. Translated: CASPGPDGVAQYF.

In its sample, this clonotype was seen many times. V gene TRBV4-3 combines with J gene TRBJ1-1; D call uncertain. Germline values: CDR1 LGHNA, CDR2 YSLEER. The CDR3 contains 14 residues. The V end was cut by 1 base, the J end by 4 bases, with 10 bases between. The CDR3 protein is CASSQVGFATEAFF. The CDR3 DNA sequence: TGCGCCAGCAGCCAAGTGGGGTTTGCCACTGAAGCTTTCTTT.